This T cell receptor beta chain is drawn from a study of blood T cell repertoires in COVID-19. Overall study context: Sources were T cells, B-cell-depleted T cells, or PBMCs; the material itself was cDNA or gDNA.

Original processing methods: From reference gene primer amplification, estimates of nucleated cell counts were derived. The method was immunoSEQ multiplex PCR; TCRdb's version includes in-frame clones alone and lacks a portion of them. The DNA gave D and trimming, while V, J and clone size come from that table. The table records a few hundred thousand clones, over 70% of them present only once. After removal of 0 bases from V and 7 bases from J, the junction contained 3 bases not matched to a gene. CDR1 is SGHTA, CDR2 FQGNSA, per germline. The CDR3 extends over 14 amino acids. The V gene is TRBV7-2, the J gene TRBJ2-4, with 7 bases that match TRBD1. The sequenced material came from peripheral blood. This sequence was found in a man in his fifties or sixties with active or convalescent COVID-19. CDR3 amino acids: CASSLAGGGNIQYF. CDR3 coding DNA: TGTGCCAGCAGCTTAGCAGGGGGCGGGAACATTCAGTACTTC.